These 20 T cell receptor beta chains were all obtained from the same sample, sequenced in a study of patients and donors after allogeneic stem cell transplantation. TCRdb independently ran MiXCR on the RT-PCR reads; one entry per CDR3 protein. The table lists hundreds of thousands of distinct CDR3 sequences, around an eighth of them singletons, with about 9.9% in the top ten. Sequencing input: blood, either unsorted or a sorted T cell fraction (not recorded which). These receptors were taken from a human donor who was either an allogeneic HSCT recipient or a stem cell or donor lymphocyte infusion donor (not recorded which). It is not recorded whose cells these are; they may come from a transplant donor.

The sample holds many counts of this clonotype. This chain connects TRBV5-4 to TRBJ2-3, with 8 nucleotides matching TRBD2. Trimming cost V 0 bases and J 5 bases; bases outside gene matches: 8. CDR3 length: 16 amino acids. Looked up from germline, CDR1 is SGHNT and CDR2 is YYREEE (reference sequence). CDR3: CASSLGLRGAGDTQYF. The DNA of the CDR3 is TGTGCCAGCAGCTTGGGTTTGCGGGGGGCGGGAGATACGCAGTATTTT. Variable domain in full (rest from reference TRBV5-4 and TRBJ2-3): ETGVTQSPTHLIKTRGQQVTLRCSSQSGHNTVSWYQQALGQGPQFIFQYYREEENGRGNFPPRFSGLQFPNYSSELNVNALELDDSALYLCASSLGLRGAGDTQYFGPGTRLTVL.

There are a few counts of this clonotype. This chain links TRBV4-3 with TRBJ2-7; the D is unclear. Germline V gene data show CDR1 as LGHNA and CDR2 as YSLEER. The CDR3 spans 16 residues. Trimming cost V 1 base and J 5 bases, with 18 bases left between them. The CDR3 protein is CASSQGFGTYVDEQYF. CDR3 DNA: TGCGCCAGCAGCCAAGGTTTTGGAACCTACGTCGACGAGCAGTACTTC.

This clonotype appeared many times. V and J are TRBV11-2 and TRBJ1-1; possible D gene TRBD1, 6 bases. The V and J ends lost 1 base and 4 bases respectively, with 10 bases between them. The CDR3 length is 14 residues. From germline, CDR1 is SGHAT and CDR2 FQNNGV. The CDR3 spells CASSLVGGGTEAFF. In nucleotides, the CDR3 is TGTGCCAGCAGCTTAGTCGGAGGGGGCACTGAAGCTTTCTTT. Filled out from reference TRBV11-2 and TRBJ1-1, the complete variable domain reads EAGVAQSPRYKIIEKRQSVAFWCNPISGHATLYWYQQILGQGPKLLIQFQNNGVVDDSQLPKDRFSAERLKGVDSTLKIQPAKLEDSAVYLCASSLVGGGTEAFFGQGTRLTVV.

This clonotype was found many times. The chain recombines TRBV5-1 with TRBJ2-5, with a weak D call TRBD1 (6 bases). The CDR3 extends over 14 amino acids. The germline gives CDR1 SGHRS, CDR2 YFSETQ. V was pared by 2 bases and J by 5 bases, with 13 bases between. CDR3 sequence (DNA): TGCGCCAGCAGCTTAGATACAGGGTTGGAGACCCAGTACTTC. This gives the protein CASSLDTGLETQYF.

This chain links TRBV7-2 with TRBJ2-1; 7 nucleotides match TRBD1. V lost 5 bases, J lost 4 bases, and 8 bases stayed unmatched. Germline V gene sequence: CDR1 SGHTA, CDR2 FQGNSA. The CDR3 is 15 amino acids. CDR3 in DNA: TGTGCCAGCAGCCGGAACAGGGGTTCTTACAATGAGCAGTTCTTC. Translation: CASSRNRGSYNEQFF.

The rearrangement uses TRBV7-9 and TRBJ2-3, with a weak D call TRBD1 (5 bases). Trimming shortened V by 1 base and J by 0 bases, and 8 bases separated the two germline ends. This CDR3 has 15 amino acids. CDR1 and CDR2 from the germline V gene are SEHNR and FQNEAQ (reference sequence). The CDR3 loop is CASSLGTTSTDTQYF. The CDR3 DNA sequence: TGTGCCAGCAGCTTAGGGACAACTAGCACAGATACGCAGTATTTT.

In this sample, this clonotype turned up a few times. The rearrangement uses TRBV6-1 and TRBJ1-2; D possibly corresponds to TRBD1 (6 bases). V shed 4 bases and J shed 4 bases, with 22 bases lying between them. The CDR3 length is 17 residues. Germline CDR1 MNHNS, CDR2 SASEGT. The CDR3 region has the DNA TGTGCCAGCAGTGTACAACCGGGGACATCCGTGGTCTATGGCTACACCTTC. This gives the protein CASSVQPGTSVVYGYTF.

This clonotype showed up many times. The chain employs TRBV4-2 and TRBJ1-5; 9 nucleotides line up with TRBD1. V lost 4 bases to trimming and J lost 4 bases; unmatched junction nucleotides: 5. This CDR3 spans 15 amino acids. Germline V lookup: CDR1 LGHNA, CDR2 YNFKEQ. This chain's CDR3 is CASSLRTGENQPQHF. CDR3 in DNA: TGTGCCAGCAGCCTTAGGACAGGGGAAAATCAGCCCCAGCATTTT.

The rearrangement uses TRBV20-1 and TRBJ2-7; D might be TRBD2 (5 bases). The CDR3 runs to 16 residues. Germline V gene data show CDR1 as DFQATT and CDR2 as SNEGSKA (reference sequence). Trimming pared 6 bases from V and 1 base from J, leaving 22 bases between. The CDR3 protein is CSANSPGRGSSYEQYF. DNA for the CDR3: TGCAGTGCCAATTCACCTGGACGGGGATCTTCCTACGAGCAGTACTTC.

The V gene is TRBV18, the J gene TRBJ1-5, with D perhaps TRBD1 (6 bases). Trimming cost V 8 bases and J 6 bases, with 26 bases left between them. The germline gives CDR1 KGHSH, CDR2 LQKENI. The CDR3 has 17 amino acids. CDR3 nucleotides: TGTGCCAGCCGTCCCGGGTCAGGGGCCACGAAAGGTCAGCCCCAGCATTTT. Translated, it gives CASRPGSGATKGQPQHF.

The sample holds a few counts of this clonotype. The J gene is TRBJ1-5, the V gene TRBV27; no firm D call. Trimming pared 1 base from V and 4 bases from J, leaving 14 bases between. The CDR3 sequence is 16 residues long. The germline gives CDR1 MNHEY, CDR2 SMNVEV (reference sequence). The CDR3 DNA reads as TGTGCCAGCAGTTTATTGTTCCGACCGGGGAATCAGCCCCAGCATTTT. Its protein product is CASSLLFRPGNQPQHF.

This chain links TRBV9 with TRBJ1-4, with TRBD1 matching over 10 bases. CDR1 and CDR2 (germline): SGDLS, YYNGEE. The CDR3 spans 16 residues. Germline trimming cut 2 bases from V and 3 bases from J; bases unmatched to any gene: 4. CDR3 in amino acids: CASSVGTGVSNEKLFF. The CDR3 DNA is TGTGCCAGCAGCGTTGGGACAGGGGTTTCTAATGAAAAACTGTTTTTT. Together with reference TRBV9 and TRBJ1-4, the CDR3 gives the full variable domain: DSGVTQTPKHLITATGQRVTLRCSPRSGDLSVYWYQQSLDQGLQFLIQYYNGEERAKGNILERFSAQQFPDLHSELNLSSLELGDSALYFCASSVGTGVSNEKLFFGSGTQLSVL.

This clonotype turned up a few times. The V and J genes are TRBV24-1 and TRBJ2-3; D perhaps matches TRBD1 (6 bases). Trimming took off 3 bases at V and 3 bases at J, with 15 bases between the two ends. The CDR3 extends over 16 amino acids. CDR1 and CDR2 from the germline V gene are KGHDR and SFDVKD. The CDR3 bases are TGTGCCACCAGTGATCCCTCCGGAACAGGGACAGATACGCAGTATTTT. Encoded protein: CATSDPSGTGTDTQYF.

This clonotype showed up just a few times. The chain is built from TRBV4-1 and TRBJ1-1; D may be TRBD1 (6 bases). CDR1 and CDR2 (germline): MGHRA, YSYEKL. The CDR3 runs to 15 residues. Trimming took off 0 bases at V and 11 bases at J, with 19 bases between the two ends. Written as DNA, the CDR3 is TGCGCCAGCAGCCAAGATTGGACAGCGCTCAAGAGGGCTTTCTTT. Translation: CASSQDWTALKRAFF.

This clonotype has just a few counts. This chain uses TRBV30 with TRBJ2-7, with 8 positions matching TRBD1. This CDR3 has 13 residues. Trimming at V came to 7 bases and at J to 1 base, leaving 6 bases not matched to a gene. Germline V gene data show CDR1 as GTSNPN and CDR2 as SVGIG (reference sequence). The CDR3 sequence: CASHGDRSYEQYF. CDR3 bases: TGTGCCTCCCATGGGGACAGGTCCTACGAGCAGTACTTC.

In its sample, this clonotype was seen a few times. J is TRBJ1-1 and V is TRBV7-8; 8 positions match TRBD1. V shed 4 bases and J 1 base; nucleotides not matched to a gene: 5. The CDR3 is 15 amino acids. Germline V gene sequence: CDR1 SGHVS, CDR2 FQNEAQ. CDR3 in DNA: TGTGCCAGCAGCTGGAACAGGGGGTCGAACACTGAAGCTTTCTTT. Protein product: CASSWNRGSNTEAFF.

This clonotype has a handful of counts. V gene TRBV6-1 combines with J gene TRBJ2-3, with 12 positions matching TRBD2. Per germline, CDR1 MNHNS and CDR2 SASEGT. This CDR3 spans 15 amino acids. Trimming removed 5 bases from V and 3 bases from J; junction bases left unmatched: 3. This CDR3 reads CASSRGLAGTDTQYF. CDR3 DNA: TGTGCCAGCAGTCGAGGACTAGCGGGAACAGATACGCAGTATTTT.

This clonotype has only a few counts. The rearrangement links TRBV6-2 or TRBV6-3 to TRBJ1-1; TRBD1 might be the D (5 bases). This CDR3 is built from 13 residues. V was pared by 7 bases and J by 10 bases, with 19 bases between. CDR1 MNHEY and CDR2 SVGEGT come from the germline V gene. The CDR3 DNA sequence: TGTGCCAGCACTCCGGGACCCTTTGGGGGAGCTTTCTTT. Translated: CASTPGPFGGAFF.

This clonotype was seen many times. The chain employs TRBV24-1 and TRBJ2-1, with a weak D call TRBD1 (6 bases). This CDR3 is 14 amino acids long. Per the germline V gene, CDR1 is KGHDR and CDR2 is SFDVKD. V dropped 5 bases and J dropped 4 bases, with 11 bases sitting between them. CDR3 coding DNA: TGTGCCACCAGTGGATATCAGGGGTACAATGAGCAGTTCTTC. Its protein is CATSGYQGYNEQFF.

This clonotype appeared many times. CDR3 DNA: TGTGCCAGCAGTTACTCAGCCACTGAAGCTTTCTTT. Translated: CASSYSATEAFF. The chain links TRBV12-3 or TRBV12-4 to TRBJ1-1; D is unclear. The CDR3 spans 12 residues. The V gene lost 4 bases and the J gene lost 4 bases, with 7 bases spanning the gap.